The 5 T cell receptor beta chains below all came from one sample that was sequenced in a study of kidney transplant recipient with SARS-CoV-2 infection. TCRdb recomputed calls from the reads with MiXCR, one row per CDR3 protein. The sample lists 200,000 to 250,000 distinct CDR3 sequences, 29% occurring once. The input for sequencing was a blood sample, taken at baseline and between days 110 and 120 from a kidney transplant recipient. All receptors come from a male patient between 25 and 39 years old who had COVID-19 and was a kidney transplant recipient. Certain T cells may be donor cells from the graft.

A note on this clonotype: A much larger clone is a single base away; this may be a read error. As the CDR3 is not closed by the conserved phenylalanine or tryptophan, this likely results from a read error. The V and J genes are TRBV5-8 and TRBJ1-2; D ambiguous. This CDR3 region has 16 residues. V was pared by 7 bases and J by 4 bases, with 23 bases between. Germline values: CDR1 SGHTS, CDR2 YDEGEE. The CDR3 DNA follows: TGTGCCAGCCCGAGGAATCATCCACGAAAGACCTATGGCTACACCCTC. Amino acids: CASPRNHPRKTYGYTL.

A few counts support this clonotype. The chain joins TRBV10-1 to TRBJ2-3, with 11 positions matching TRBD2. CDR1 is WNHNN and CDR2 is SYGVQD in the germline V gene (reference sequence). This CDR3 contains 18 residues. V trimming: 2 bases; J trimming: 3 bases; junction bases outside the gene matches: 10. The CDR3 reads CASSERLAGGSGTDTQYF. CDR3 coding DNA: TGCGCCAGCAGTGAGAGGCTAGCGGGAGGATCGGGGACAGATACGCAGTATTTT.

A remark on this clonotype: A clone one base away is much larger, so this may be a read error. The genes are TRBV7-9 and TRBJ1-2; D might be TRBD1 (6 bases). The CDR3 has 15 amino acids. Per the germline V gene, CDR1 is SEHNR and CDR2 is FQNEAQ (reference sequence). CDR3 protein: CASSVATGGNDGYTF. The CDR3 DNA sequence: TGTGCCAGCAGCGTAGCGACGGGGGGCAACGATGGCTACACCTTC.

This clonotype has ten or more counts. The chain recombines TRBV5-1 with TRBJ1-2, with unresolved D. V lost 7 bases and J 4 bases, leaving 23 bases between the germline ends. The CDR3 has 16 residues. Germline V gene data show CDR1 as SGHRS and CDR2 as YFSETQ. CDR3 residues: CASGVISVRKTYGYTF. CDR3 nucleotides: TGCGCCAGCGGAGTCATATCGGTTCGAAAGACCTATGGCTACACCTTC.

About this clonotype itself: Germline is not matched at one junction end, which may reflect a read error. The CDR3 protein is CPSSTRVKAGKTYGYTF. As DNA, the CDR3 is TGTCCCAGCAGCACTCGAGTTAAGGCTGGAAAGACCTATGGCTACACCTTC. The genes are TRBV11-1 and TRBJ1-2; the D is unclear. In germline, CDR1 is SGHAT, CDR2 FQDESV (reference sequence). The CDR3 runs 17 residues.